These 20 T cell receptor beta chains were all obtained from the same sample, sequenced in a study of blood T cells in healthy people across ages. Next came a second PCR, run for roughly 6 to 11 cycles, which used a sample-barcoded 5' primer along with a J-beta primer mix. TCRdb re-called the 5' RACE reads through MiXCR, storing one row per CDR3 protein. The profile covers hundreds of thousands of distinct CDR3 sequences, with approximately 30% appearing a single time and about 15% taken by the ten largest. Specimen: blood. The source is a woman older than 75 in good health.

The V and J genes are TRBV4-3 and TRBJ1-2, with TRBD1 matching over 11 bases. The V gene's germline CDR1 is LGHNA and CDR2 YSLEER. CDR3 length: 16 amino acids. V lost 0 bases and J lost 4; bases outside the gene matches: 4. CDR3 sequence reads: CASSQEGQGAAYGYTF. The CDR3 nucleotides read TGCGCCAGCAGCCAAGAAGGACAGGGGGCGGCCTATGGCTACACCTTC.

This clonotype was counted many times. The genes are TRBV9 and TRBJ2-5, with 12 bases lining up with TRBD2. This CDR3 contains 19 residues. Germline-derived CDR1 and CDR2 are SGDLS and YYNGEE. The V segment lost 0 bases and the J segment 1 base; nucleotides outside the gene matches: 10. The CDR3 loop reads CASSVATSGGPPSQETQYF. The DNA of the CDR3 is TGTGCCAGCAGCGTAGCTACTAGCGGGGGGCCCCCATCCCAAGAGACCCAGTACTTC.

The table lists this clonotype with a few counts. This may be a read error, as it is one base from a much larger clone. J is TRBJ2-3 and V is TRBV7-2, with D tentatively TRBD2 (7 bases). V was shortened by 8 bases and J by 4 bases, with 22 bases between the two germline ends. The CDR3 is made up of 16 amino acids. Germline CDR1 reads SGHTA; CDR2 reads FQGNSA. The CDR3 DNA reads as TGTGCCAGCGGGGGGACTAACGGGGGGCTGGCAGATACGCAGTATTTT. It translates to CASGGTNGGLADTQYF.

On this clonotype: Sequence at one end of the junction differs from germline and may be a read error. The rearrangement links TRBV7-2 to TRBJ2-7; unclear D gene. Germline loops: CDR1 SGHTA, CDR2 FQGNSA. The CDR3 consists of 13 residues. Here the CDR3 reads CAGSLGWQNEQYF. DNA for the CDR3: TGTGCCGGCAGCTTAGGGTGGCAGAATGAGCAGTACTTC.

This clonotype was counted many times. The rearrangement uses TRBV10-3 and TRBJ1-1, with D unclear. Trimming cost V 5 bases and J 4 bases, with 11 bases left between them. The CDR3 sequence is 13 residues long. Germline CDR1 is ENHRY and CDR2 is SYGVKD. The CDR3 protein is CAISSKPGTEAFF. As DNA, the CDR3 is TGTGCCATCAGTAGCAAGCCCGGCACTGAAGCTTTCTTT.

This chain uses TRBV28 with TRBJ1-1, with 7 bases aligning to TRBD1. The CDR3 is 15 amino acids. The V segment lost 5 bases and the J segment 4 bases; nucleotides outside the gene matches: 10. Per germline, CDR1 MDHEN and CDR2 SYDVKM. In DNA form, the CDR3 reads TGTGCCAGCAGTCCGCTGGAGGGGGCCGGCACTGAAGCTTTCTTT. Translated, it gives CASSPLEGAGTEAFF.

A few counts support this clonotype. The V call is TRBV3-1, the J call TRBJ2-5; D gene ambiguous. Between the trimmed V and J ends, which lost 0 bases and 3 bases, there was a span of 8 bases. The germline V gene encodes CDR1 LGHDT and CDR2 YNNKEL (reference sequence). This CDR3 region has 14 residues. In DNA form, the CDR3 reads TGTGCCAGCAGCCAAGATCTGCTAGAAGAGACCCAGTACTTC. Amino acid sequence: CASSQDLLEETQYF.

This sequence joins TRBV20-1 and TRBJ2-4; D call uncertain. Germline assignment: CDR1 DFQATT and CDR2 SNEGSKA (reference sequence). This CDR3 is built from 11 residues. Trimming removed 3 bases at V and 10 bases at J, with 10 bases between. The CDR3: CSASQIGIQYF. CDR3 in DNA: TGCAGTGCTAGTCAGATTGGAATTCAGTACTTC.

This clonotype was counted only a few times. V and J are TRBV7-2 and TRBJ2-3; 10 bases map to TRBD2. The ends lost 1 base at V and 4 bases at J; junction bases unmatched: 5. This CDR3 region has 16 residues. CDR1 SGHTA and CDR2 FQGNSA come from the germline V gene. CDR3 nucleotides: TGTGCCAGCAGCTTAGAGCGGGGGGGCCGGTCAGATACGCAGTATTTT. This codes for CASSLERGGRSDTQYF.

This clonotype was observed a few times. The chain's CDR3 is CASSPPGQGRNTEAFF. Written as DNA, the CDR3 is TGTGCCAGCAGTCCCCCGGGACAGGGAAGGAACACTGAAGCTTTCTTT. This chain connects TRBV28 to TRBJ1-1; 9 positions agree with TRBD1. J gave up 1 base and V 5 bases, and 8 bases lay outside the gene matches. The CDR3 totals 16 residues. Germline loops: CDR1 MDHEN, CDR2 SYDVKM.

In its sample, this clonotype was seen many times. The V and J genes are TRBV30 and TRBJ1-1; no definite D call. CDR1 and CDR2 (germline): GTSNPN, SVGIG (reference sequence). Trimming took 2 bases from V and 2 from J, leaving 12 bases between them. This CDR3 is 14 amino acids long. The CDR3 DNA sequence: TGTGCCTGGAGTAGCCAGACTCCTAACACTGAAGCTTTCTTT. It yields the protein CAWSSQTPNTEAFF.

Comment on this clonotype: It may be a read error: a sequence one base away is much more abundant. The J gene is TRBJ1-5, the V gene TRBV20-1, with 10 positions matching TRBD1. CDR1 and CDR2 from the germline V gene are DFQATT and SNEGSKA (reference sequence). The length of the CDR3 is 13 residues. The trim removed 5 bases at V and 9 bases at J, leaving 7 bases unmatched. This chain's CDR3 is CSARQGARGPQHF. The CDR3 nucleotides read TGCAGTGCTCGACAGGGGGCCCGAGGGCCCCAGCATTTT.

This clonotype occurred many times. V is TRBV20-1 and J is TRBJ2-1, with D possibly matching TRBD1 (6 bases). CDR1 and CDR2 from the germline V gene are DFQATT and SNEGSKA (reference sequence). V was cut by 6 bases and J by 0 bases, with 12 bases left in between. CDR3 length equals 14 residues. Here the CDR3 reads CSARRTDSYNEQFF. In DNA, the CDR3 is TGCAGTGCCCGAAGGACAGACTCCTACAATGAGCAGTTCTTC.

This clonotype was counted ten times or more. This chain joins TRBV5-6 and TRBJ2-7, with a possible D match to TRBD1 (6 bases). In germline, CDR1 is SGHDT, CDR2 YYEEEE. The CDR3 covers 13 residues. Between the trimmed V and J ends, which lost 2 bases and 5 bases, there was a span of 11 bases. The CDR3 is CASSLQGTDEQYF. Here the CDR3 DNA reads TGTGCCAGCAGCTTACAGGGCACGGACGAGCAGTACTTC.

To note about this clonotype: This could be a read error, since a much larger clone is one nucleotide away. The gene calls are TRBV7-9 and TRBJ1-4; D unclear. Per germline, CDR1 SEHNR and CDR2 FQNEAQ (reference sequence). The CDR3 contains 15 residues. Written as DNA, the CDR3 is TGTGCCAGCGGCTTAGCCGGCGGGCCCAATGAAAAACTGTTTTTT. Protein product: CASGLAGGPNEKLFF.

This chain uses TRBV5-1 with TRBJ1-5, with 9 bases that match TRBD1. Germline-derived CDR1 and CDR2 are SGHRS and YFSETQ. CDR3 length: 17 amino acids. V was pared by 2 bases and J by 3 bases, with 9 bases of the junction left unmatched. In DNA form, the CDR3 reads TGCGCCAGCAGCTTCGGTAGTGGGACAGGGAACAATCAGCCCCAGCATTTT. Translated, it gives CASSFGSGTGNNQPQHF.

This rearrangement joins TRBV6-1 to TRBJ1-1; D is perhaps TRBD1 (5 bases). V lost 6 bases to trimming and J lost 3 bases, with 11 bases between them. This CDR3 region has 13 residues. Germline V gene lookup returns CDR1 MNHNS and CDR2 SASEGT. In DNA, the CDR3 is TGTGCCAGCAGCAGGGTTTACGACACTGAAGCTTTCTTT. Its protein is CASSRVYDTEAFF.

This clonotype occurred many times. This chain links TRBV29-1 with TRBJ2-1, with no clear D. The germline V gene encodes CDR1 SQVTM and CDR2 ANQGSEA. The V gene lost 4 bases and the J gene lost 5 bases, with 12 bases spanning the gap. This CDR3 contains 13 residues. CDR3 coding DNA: TGCAGCGTTGGGCAAATTAATAACAATGAGCAGTTCTTC. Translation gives CSVGQINNNEQFF.

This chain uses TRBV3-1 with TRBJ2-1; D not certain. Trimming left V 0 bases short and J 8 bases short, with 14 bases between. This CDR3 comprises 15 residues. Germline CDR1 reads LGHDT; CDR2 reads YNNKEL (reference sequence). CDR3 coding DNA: TGTGCCAGCAGCCAAGATCGACGGGCCGAGGATGAGCAGTTCTTC. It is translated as CASSQDRRAEDEQFF.

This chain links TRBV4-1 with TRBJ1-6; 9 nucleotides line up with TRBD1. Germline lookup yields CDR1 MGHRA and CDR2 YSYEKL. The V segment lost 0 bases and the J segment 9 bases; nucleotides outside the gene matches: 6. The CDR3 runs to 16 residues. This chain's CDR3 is CASSQDEDRGCSPLHF. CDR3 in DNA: TGCGCCAGCAGCCAAGATGAGGACAGGGGTTGTTCACCCCTCCACTTT.